This T cell receptor (beta chain) was profiled in a study of PD-1 blockade in mismatch repair-deficient tumors. Profiled with immunoSEQ multiplex PCR; TCRdb holds only in-frame clones, not every one. Of some 120,000 clones in the sample, around 86% are singletons; the top ten hold about 13%. This clonotype was sampled from an adult with mismatch repair-deficient cancer. The sample in question was peripheral blood, obtained 44 weeks after starting pembrolizumab.

The CDR3 region has the DNA TGCGCCAGCAGCTTGTATCCAGGGCCGATCATAGCCTCTGGGGCCAACGTCCTGACTTTC. The encoded protein is CASSLYPGPIIASGANVLTF. The chain employs TRBV5-1 and TRBJ2-6; D may be TRBD1 (5 bases). V gave up 1 base and J gave up 0 bases, with 20 bases separating them. CDR1 and CDR2 (germline): SGHRS, YFSETQ. CDR3 length: 20 residues.